Listed below are T cell receptor beta chains from one sample, sequenced in a study of cytomegalovirus exposure and HLA in healthy donors. Using immunoSEQ multiplex PCR, the repertoire was profiled, and TCRdb retains in-frame clones only, with some absent. The data hold around 130,000 clones, with about two thirds observed a single time. Sample: PBMCs. The receptors derive from a human donor in good health. Both conserved end residues are part of each CDR3. D genes are given only for firm matches. Rows give clone size only sometimes, using once, few, many, or a class for an expanded clone.

TRBD1	NA	14	TRBV6-5	TRBJ1-2	TGTGCCAGCAGACCGGGACAGGGGGCGCGAGGCTACACCTTC	CASRPGQGARGYTF
NA	NA	17	TRBV5-1	TRBJ2-1	TGCGCCAGCAGCCCGTCGAGTAGCGGCCTCTCCTACAATGAGCAGTTCTTC	CASSPSSSGLSYNEQFF
NA	NA	14	TRBV5-4	TRBJ2-1	TGTGCCAGCAGCTTGCGCGGAGCCTACAATGAGCAGTTCTTC	CASSLRGAYNEQFF
TRBD2	NA	16	TRBV7-2	TRBJ2-1	TGTGCCAGCAGCTTAGTCTCGGGAGGGTCCTACAATGAGCAGTTCTTC	CASSLVSGGSYNEQFF
NA	few	12	TRBV9	TRBJ1-2	TGTGCCAGCAGCGTAGGGGGAGGTGGCTACACCTTC	CASSVGGGGYTF
TRBD2	NA	16	TRBV28	TRBJ2-1	TGTGCCAGCAGTTTCTCCTGGAGCGGGAGGGCCGGTGAGCAGTTCTTC	CASSFSWSGRAGEQFF
NA	NA	15	TRBV4-2	TRBJ1-1	TGTGCCAGCAGCCAAGACGGAGGCGGGAACACTGAAGCTTTCTTT	CASSQDGGGNTEAFF
TRBD1	NA	17	TRBV5-1	TRBJ2-5	TGCGCCAGCAGCCGATCTGACAGGGGGCCCGGCGAGGAGACCCAGTACTTC	CASSRSDRGPGEETQYF
TRBD1	NA	15	TRBV29-1	TRBJ1-2	TGCAGCGTTGAAGGAGCAGGGGGTCCATCTGTGGGCTACACCTTC	CSVEGAGGPSVGYTF
TRBD1	NA	15	TRBV6-5	TRBJ2-2	TGTGCCAGCAGTTACCTTCGACAGGGAGCCGGGGAGCTGTTTTTT	CASSYLRQGAGELFF
NA	NA	12	TRBV30	TRBJ2-7	TGTGCCTGGAGCGATAGCCACTACGAGCAGTACTTC	CAWSDSHYEQYF
TRBD1	few	17	TRBV15	TRBJ1-2	TGTGCCACCGGCTCCCGGGACAGGGGGAGTTCTAACTATGGCTACACCTTC	CATGSRDRGSSNYGYTF
NA	NA	15	TRBV2	TRBJ2-5	TGTGCCAGCAATCTGGTCAGGGGCTCCAGGGAGACCCAGTACTTC	CASNLVRGSRETQYF
TRBD1	NA	15	TRBV7-8	TRBJ1-1	TGTGCCAGCAGCTTAGCCTGGACAGGGAACACTGAAGCTTTCTTT	CASSLAWTGNTEAFF
TRBD2	few	15	TRBV2	TRBJ2-7	TGTGCCAGCAGTCACCCTGCGGGAGACTCCTACGAGCAGTACTTC	CASSHPAGDSYEQYF
TRBD2	NA	17	TRBV7-6	TRBJ2-1	TGTGCCAGCAGCCCTAGGACGGGACTAGCGGGAGGAGGGGAGCAGTTCTTC	CASSPRTGLAGGGEQFF
NA	NA	12	TRBV7-9	TRBJ2-7	TGTTCCAGCAGCCTTGACGGGTACGAGCAGTACTTC	CSSSLDGYEQYF
NA	NA	15	TRBV19	TRBJ1-2	TGTGCCAGTACCCGACAGGCCGCCCGGAACTATGGCTACACCTTC	CASTRQAARNYGYTF
NA	NA	15	TRBV5-4	TRBJ1-3	TGTGCCAGCAGCTTGGGGGGCCTCTCTGGAAACACCATATATTTT	CASSLGGLSGNTIYF
TRBD1	NA	13	TRBV30	TRBJ1-2	TGTGCCTGGGTCGGACAGGGTAACTATGGCTACACCTTC	CAWVGQGNYGYTF
TRBD1	NA	16	TRBV5-6	TRBJ1-3	TGTGCCAGCAACACCCGACAGGGTAGCTCTGGAAACACCATATATTTT	CASNTRQGSSGNTIYF
NA	few	16	TRBV7-2	TRBJ2-3	TGTGCCAGCAGCGTAGAGCCGCCGGGGTGGATAGATACGCAGTATTTT	CASSVEPPGWIDTQYF
TRBD2	once	15	TRBV7-2	TRBJ2-5	TGTGCCAGCAGCTTGGGGACTACCTACCAAGAGACCCAGTACTTC	CASSLGTTYQETQYF
TRBD2	NA	19	TRBV7-9	TRBJ2-2	TGTGCCAGCAGCTTAGGGCTAGCGGGCCTATTCGCGAACACCGGGGAGCTGTTTTTT	CASSLGLAGLFANTGELFF
NA	NA	13	TRBV6-1	TRBJ1-4	TGTGCCAGCAGCCCCGTTGCGGGAGGAAAACTGTTTTTT	CASSPVAGGKLFF
NA	NA	15	TRBV5-1	TRBJ2-7	TGCGCCAGCAGCCCCGACCCGACAAGTATCTACGAGCAGTACTTC	CASSPDPTSIYEQYF
NA	NA	14	TRBV6-5	TRBJ1-5	TGTGCCAGCAGTTACAACGGAGAGAATCAGCCCCAGCATTTT	CASSYNGENQPQHF
NA	NA	15	TRBV7-9	TRBJ2-5	TGTGCCAGCAGCTTAATAGGGACACCTCAAGAGACCCAGTACTTC	CASSLIGTPQETQYF
NA	NA	12	TRBV18	TRBJ1-1	TGTGCCAGCTCACCAGGAGGGGTTAACGCTTTCTTT	CASSPGGVNAFF
NA	NA	14	TRBV9	TRBJ2-1	TGTGCCAGCAGCGTAGGATCCCGAGGCGATGAGCAGTTCTTC	CASSVGSRGDEQFF
TRBD1	NA	15	TRBV6-1	TRBJ2-7	TGTGCCAGCAGTAAGAGGGGACAGGGTTCCTACGAGCAGTACTTC	CASSKRGQGSYEQYF
TRBD1	NA	15	TRBV6-5	TRBJ2-7	TGTGCCAGCAGAAAGGCCCGGGACAGGGACCACGAGCAGTACTTC	CASRKARDRDHEQYF
TRBD2	NA	14	TRBV2	TRBJ2-5	TGTGCCAGCAGTGAACAGGGTCCGGAAGCGGGGGGGAACTTC	CASSEQGPEAGGNF
TRBD2	NA	19	TRBV14	TRBJ2-5	TGTGCCAGCAGCCGTCGGACTAGCGGGAGGGCTTTTCGTTGGGAGACCCAGTACTTC	CASSRRTSGRAFRWETQYF
TRBD2	NA	15	TRBV19	TRBJ2-7	TGTGCCAGTAGTGACAGCGGGGGGGATTTCGACGAGCAGTACTTC	CASSDSGGDFDEQYF
NA	few	12	TRBV28	TRBJ1-1	TGTGCCAGCACCACCGGACGAGTCGAGGGTTTCTTT	CASTTGRVEGFF
TRBD1	few	17	TRBV4-2	TRBJ1-2	TGTGCCAGCAGCCAAGCGCCCGAATTACAGGGGAACTATGGCTACACCTTC	CASSQAPELQGNYGYTF
NA	once	14	TRBV10-3	TRBJ1-1	TGTGCCATCAGTGACCTCGACCCAGGCACTGAAGCTTTCTTT	CAISDLDPGTEAFF
TRBD1	NA	14	TRBV2	TRBJ1-5	TGTGCCAGCAGTGTGGGGACAGGGGCTGAGCCCCAGCATTTT	CASSVGTGAEPQHF
TRBD2	NA	13	TRBV10-3	TRBJ2-1	TGTGCCATCAACTGGACTAGCAGTAATGAGCAGTTCTTC	CAINWTSSNEQFF
TRBD2	NA	18	TRBV19	TRBJ2-2	TGTGCCAGTAGTATCCGCGGAGTGATAGCGGGGGGGCGCGGGGAGCTGTTTTTT	CASSIRGVIAGGRGELFF
NA	few	14	TRBV6-1	TRBJ1-5	TGTGCCAGCACCCCCCCAGGTAGCAATCAGCCCCAGCATTTT	CASTPPGSNQPQHF
NA	NA	15	TRBV29-1	TRBJ2-5	TGCAGCGTGCGACCGGGGGTGGTGGGCCAAGAGACCCAGTACTTC	CSVRPGVVGQETQYF
NA	once	15	TRBV21-1	TRBJ2-7	TGTGCCAGCAGCAAACGGAGTTCTAGCTCCTACGAGCAGTACTTC	CASSKRSSSSYEQYF
TRBD1	NA	16	TRBV4-2	TRBJ1-2	TGTGCCAGCAGCCAAGTAGGACAGGGTGCTAACTATGGCTACACCTTC	CASSQVGQGANYGYTF